The 30 T cell receptor beta chains in this list originate from one sample, sequenced in a study of blood T cell repertoires in COVID-19. Libraries were prepared by immunoSEQ multiplex PCR; TCRdb keeps only in-frame clonotypes and omits some of them. The sample includes approximately 170,000 clones, just under 85% of them seen just once. Sequencing input: peripheral blood. The source is a man aged 35-49 years who had recovered from COVID-19.

The genes are TRBV5-1 and TRBJ2-3; D is undetermined. Germline CDR1 reads SGHRS; CDR2 reads YFSETQ. The CDR3 is made up of 14 amino acids. V shed 0 bases and J shed 6 bases, with 11 bases lying between them. This CDR3 is CASSLGQIGDTQYF. The CDR3 DNA sequence: TGCGCCAGCAGCTTGGGGCAGATCGGGGATACGCAGTATTTT.

The chain links TRBV7-2 to TRBJ2-1; D unresolved. The CDR3 is 13 residues long. Trimming took 5 bases from V and 9 from J, leaving 14 bases between them. Germline V gives CDR1 SGHTA, CDR2 FQGNSA. CDR3 bases: TGTGCCAGCAGCCTATCTAACCGCGGTGAGCAGTTCTTC. It specifies CASSLSNRGEQFF.

J is TRBJ2-2 and V is TRBV30, with D possibly matching TRBD1 (6 bases). CDR3 size: 13 residues. Germline CDR1 reads GTSNPN; CDR2 reads SVGIG (reference sequence). Between the trimmed V and J ends, which lost 6 bases and 4 bases, there was a span of 12 bases. CDR3 residues: CACGRGSTGELFF. In DNA, the CDR3 is TGTGCCTGCGGCAGGGGTAGCACCGGGGAGCTGTTTTTT.

Here the CDR3 DNA reads TGTGCCAGCTCACCCGCGAGCACAGATACGCAGTATTTT. It is translated as CASSPASTDTQYF. The chain is built from TRBV18 and TRBJ2-3; D not resolved. Trimming removed 3 bases from V and 0 bases from J, with 4 bases in between. Germline V gives CDR1 KGHSH, CDR2 LQKENI. The length of the CDR3 is 13 residues.

The chain combines TRBV6-5 with TRBJ1-1, with D perhaps matching TRBD1 (5 bases). V lost 4 bases and J 2 bases, leaving 14 bases between the germline ends. The CDR3 loop spans 15 amino acids. Germline V lookup: CDR1 MNHEY, CDR2 SVGAGI. CDR3 DNA sequence: TGTGCCAGCAGTTCTTACGCCAGGGATAACACTGAAGCTTTCTTT. This codes for CASSSYARDNTEAFF.

The V call is TRBV6-5, the J call TRBJ1-1, with no clear D. The V end was cut by 5 bases, the J end by 1 base, with 8 bases between. There are 13 residues in the CDR3. Germline V lookup: CDR1 MNHEY, CDR2 SVGAGI. CDR3 residues: CASSPPQNTEAFF. The CDR3 bases are TGTGCCAGCAGTCCGCCACAGAACACTGAAGCTTTCTTT.

The chain has TRBV5-5 and TRBJ2-4; D unclear. Trimming shortened V by 0 bases and J by 1 base, and 8 bases separated the two germline ends. The CDR3 spans 15 residues. CDR1 is SGHKS, CDR2 YYEKEE, per germline (reference sequence). CDR3 nucleotides: TGTGCCAGCAGCTTGGAAAGGAGTGCCAAAAACATTCAGTACTTC. Translated: CASSLERSAKNIQYF.

The V gene is TRBV7-6, the J gene TRBJ2-2, with TRBD2 identical over 7 bases. The CDR3 spans 16 residues. V was pared by 1 base and J by 1 base, with 3 bases of the junction left unmatched. Looked up from germline, CDR1 is SGHVS and CDR2 is FNYEAQ. The CDR3 loop reads CASSLGLAVNTGELFF. The CDR3 nucleotides are TGTGCCAGCAGCTTAGGTCTAGCGGTGAACACCGGGGAGCTGTTTTTT.

This sequence joins TRBV7-9 and TRBJ2-7, with 8 nucleotides matching TRBD1. Germline CDR1 reads SEHNR; CDR2 reads FQNEAQ (reference sequence). Losses at the gene ends were 5 bases for V and 5 bases for J; bases not matched to a gene: 5. This CDR3 is 13 amino acids long. The CDR3 coding sequence is TGTGCCAGCAGCCAGAGGGACAGGAACGAGCAGTACTTC. Its translation: CASSQRDRNEQYF.

The chain has TRBV13 and TRBJ2-7; TRBD1 agrees at 8 bases. This CDR3 region has 15 residues. Germline V gene data show CDR1 as PRHDT and CDR2 as FYEKMQ (reference sequence). J was trimmed by 4 bases and V by 5 bases; bases with no gene match: 10. The CDR3 loop reads CASSKTGDSGYEQYF. The CDR3 DNA sequence: TGTGCCAGCAGCAAGACAGGGGACTCAGGTTACGAGCAGTACTTC. The complete variable domain, with remaining parts taken from reference TRBV13 and TRBJ2-7, reads AAGVIQSPRHLIKEKRETATLKCYPIPRHDTVYWYQQGPGQDPQFLISFYEKMQSDKGSIPDRFSAQQFSDYHSELNMSSLELGDSALYFCASSKTGDSGYEQYFGPGTRLTVT.

The chain has TRBV4-1 and TRBJ1-2; D is unclear. This CDR3 has 14 residues. CDR1 and CDR2 (germline): MGHRA, YSYEKL. The V gene lost 1 base and the J gene lost 5 bases, with 11 bases spanning the gap. CDR3 in DNA: TGCGCCAGCAGCCAAGCGGCGGGTGGGTATGGCTACACCTTC. It specifies CASSQAAGGYGYTF.

This chain connects TRBV3-1 (or the pseudogene TRBV3-2) to TRBJ2-1, with no clear D. With 1 base removed from V and 1 base from J, the gap between germline ends came to 14 bases. The CDR3 sequence is 17 residues long. From germline, CDR1 is LGHDT and CDR2 YNNKEL (reference sequence). The CDR3 is CASSQARICGSYNEQFF. CDR3 nucleotides: TGTGCCAGCAGCCAAGCGCGAATTTGCGGTTCCTACAATGAGCAGTTCTTC.

The chain couples TRBV19 to TRBJ1-5, with a weak D call TRBD1 (5 bases). CDR3 length equals 13 residues. Looked up from germline, CDR1 is LNHDA and CDR2 is SQIVND (reference sequence). V was trimmed by 0 bases and J by 11 bases, leaving 11 bases between them. CDR3: CASSIEKGLAQHF. CDR3 nucleotides: TGTGCCAGTAGTATAGAGAAGGGGCTGGCCCAGCATTTT. Complete variable domain (other parts from reference TRBV19 and TRBJ1-5): DGGITQSPKYLFRKEGQNVTLSCEQNLNHDAMYWYRQDPGQGLRLIYYSQIVNDFQKGDIAEGYSVSREKKESFPLTVTSAQKNPTAFYLCASSIEKGLAQHFGDGTRLSIL.

The chain couples TRBV5-5 to TRBJ2-2; 9 bases are a match to TRBD1. This CDR3 is built from 16 residues. V lost 2 bases and J lost 3; bases outside the gene matches: 5. The V gene's germline CDR1 is SGHKS and CDR2 YYEKEE (reference sequence). CDR3 region: CASSFPGTGYTGELFF. The CDR3 DNA is TGTGCCAGCAGCTTCCCAGGGACAGGGTACACCGGGGAGCTGTTTTTT.

CDR3 in DNA: TGTGCCAGCAGCCATACTAGCGGGAGCGATGAGCAGTTCTTC. Translation gives CASSHTSGSDEQFF. The rearrangement uses TRBV4-2 and TRBJ2-1, with 11 bases identical to TRBD2. The J segment lost 8 bases and the V segment lost 3 bases, leaving 3 bases of the junction unmatched. Germline V gives CDR1 LGHNA, CDR2 YNFKEQ. CDR3 size: 14 residues.

The rearrangement links TRBV7-9 to TRBJ1-1; possibly TRBD1 for D (5 bases). Germline V gene sequence: CDR1 SEHNR, CDR2 FQNEAQ (reference sequence). The CDR3 loop spans 15 amino acids. The V and J ends lost 4 bases and 7 bases respectively, with 19 bases between them. This CDR3 is CASSSSSPSGGEAFF. In nucleotides, the CDR3 is TGTGCCAGCAGCTCCTCGTCCCCGTCCGGGGGTGAAGCTTTCTTT. The full variable domain, with the rest looked up from reference TRBV7-9 and TRBJ1-1, is DTGVSQNPRHKITKRGQNVTFRCDPISEHNRLYWYRQTLGQGPEFLTYFQNEAQLEKSRLLSDRFSAERPKGSFSTLEIQRTEQGDSAMYLCASSSSSPSGGEAFFGQGTRLTVV.

This sequence joins TRBV4-1 and TRBJ1-2, with 7 nucleotides matching TRBD1. CDR1 is MGHRA and CDR2 is YSYEKL in the germline V gene. CDR3 length: 14 amino acids. Trimming cost V 4 bases and J 8 bases; bases outside gene matches: 10. The CDR3 loop reads CASSLMGQSMGYTF. CDR3 sequence (DNA): TGCGCCAGCAGCCTTATGGGACAGTCGATGGGCTACACCTTC.

This rearrangement joins TRBV3-1 (or the pseudogene TRBV3-2) to TRBJ1-1; D uncertain. Germline V lookup: CDR1 LGHDT, CDR2 YNNKEL (reference sequence). This CDR3 spans 13 amino acids. V gave up 3 bases and J gave up 7 bases, with 12 bases separating them. CDR3 protein: CASSQRTTSEAFF. The CDR3 DNA sequence: TGTGCCAGCAGCCAGAGAACGACAAGTGAAGCTTTCTTT.

V gene TRBV21-1 combines with J gene TRBJ2-7; the table's D gene call, TRBD2, was not cross checked with the DNA. TRBV21-1 represents a pseudogene. The CDR3 length is 14 residues. CDR3 residues: CASSKDRVTYEQYF. The CDR3 region has the DNA TGTGCCAGCAGCAAAGACCGGGTAACCTACGAGCAGTACTTC.

This clone has only a few counts. The chain recombines TRBV27 with TRBJ1-2; 12 bases align to TRBD1. The junction had 13 bases not matched to a gene; V was cut back by 6 bases and J by 8 bases. There are 16 residues in the CDR3. The germline V gene has CDR1 MNHEY and CDR2 SMNVEV (reference sequence). CDR3 sequence (DNA): TGTGCCAGCAGCCGAGGGACAGGGGGCCTCGGCCGGGGCTACACCTTC. Translation gives CASSRGTGGLGRGYTF.

The chain recombines TRBV4-2 with TRBJ1-2; D perhaps matches TRBD1 (5 bases). V gave up 0 bases and J gave up 0 bases, with 14 bases separating them. The CDR3 spans 17 residues. Per the germline V gene, CDR1 is LGHNA and CDR2 is YNFKEQ. The CDR3 protein is CASSQESGTATNYGYTF. The CDR3 DNA reads as TGTGCCAGCAGCCAAGAAAGCGGGACTGCTACTAACTATGGCTACACCTTC.

This rearrangement joins TRBV11-2 to TRBJ2-1; tentative D call: TRBD2 (6 bases). Trimming left V 5 bases short and J 1 base short, with 15 bases between. Germline V lookup: CDR1 SGHAT, CDR2 FQNNGV. The CDR3 has 16 residues. This CDR3 reads CASSRVPSGSYNEQFF. CDR3 DNA: TGTGCCAGCAGCAGAGTCCCCAGCGGGTCCTACAATGAGCAGTTCTTC.

The rearrangement joins TRBV5-6 to TRBJ2-1, with D possibly TRBD2 on 5 matching bases. This CDR3 is built from 17 residues. Trimming stripped 1 base from V and 6 bases from J, with 20 bases between. Per the germline V gene, CDR1 is SGHDT and CDR2 is YYEEEE. CDR3 residues: CASSLRSALAMINEQFF. The DNA of the CDR3 is TGTGCCAGCAGCTTGAGGTCCGCCCTAGCCATGATCAATGAGCAGTTCTTC.

This clone has more than one count but fewer than ten. The rearrangement uses TRBV4-3 and TRBJ2-1, with 11 nucleotides matching TRBD2. The CDR3 sequence is 14 residues long. Germline V gene sequence: CDR1 LGHNA, CDR2 YSLEER. The V gene end was trimmed by 4 bases and the J gene end by 6 bases; junction bases not matched to a gene: 2. CDR3 DNA: TGCGCCAGCAGCCGGGGACTAGCGGTCAATGAGCAGTTCTTC. This codes for CASSRGLAVNEQFF.

The chain is built from TRBV2 and TRBJ2-7, with 7 bases matching TRBD2. This CDR3 has 14 residues. Losses at the gene ends were 3 bases for V and 0 bases for J; bases not matched to a gene: 2. Germline-derived CDR1 and CDR2 are SNHLY and FYNNEI. DNA of the CDR3: TGTGCCAGCAGTGAGGGACTATCCTCCTACGAGCAGTACTTC. Encoded protein: CASSEGLSSYEQYF.

The gene calls are TRBV19 and TRBJ2-2; D is possibly TRBD1 (5 bases). CDR3 size: 14 residues. V lost 0 bases, J lost 4 bases, and 6 bases lay in between. Looked up from germline, CDR1 is LNHDA and CDR2 is SQIVND (reference sequence). CDR3 coding DNA: TGTGCCAGTAGTATAGATCAGGGCACCGGGGAGCTGTTTTTT. Encoded protein: CASSIDQGTGELFF.

This chain joins TRBV20-1 and TRBJ2-5, with D possibly matching TRBD2 (6 bases). CDR1 and CDR2 from the germline V gene are DFQATT and SNEGSKA (reference sequence). The CDR3 consists of 13 residues. Trimming cost V 3 bases and J 2 bases, with 10 bases left between them. The CDR3 spells CSASPSAQETQYF. DNA of the CDR3: TGCAGTGCTAGTCCTAGCGCACAAGAGACCCAGTACTTC.

V is TRBV5-6 and J is TRBJ2-7; 10 nucleotides agree with TRBD2. CDR3 length: 14 residues. J lost 2 bases, V lost 5 bases, and 4 bases had no gene match. The germline V gene encodes CDR1 SGHDT and CDR2 YYEEEE. CDR3 amino acids: CASRRTSGTYEQYF. In DNA form, the CDR3 reads TGTGCCAGCAGGCGGACTAGCGGAACCTACGAGCAGTACTTC.

The rearrangement uses TRBV7-2 and TRBJ2-6; possible D gene TRBD2, 5 bases. CDR1 SGHTA and CDR2 FQGNSA come from the germline V gene. This CDR3 contains 15 residues. Trimming cost V 5 bases and J 3 bases, with 11 bases left between them. This CDR3 reads CASSPRGNGANVLTF. The CDR3 DNA is TGTGCCAGCAGCCCTCGGGGAAATGGGGCCAACGTCCTGACTTTC.

This clone was seen only a few times. V gene TRBV5-4 combines with J gene TRBJ1-2; 9 nucleotides match TRBD1. CDR1 and CDR2 (germline): SGHNT, YYREEE (reference sequence). J lost 8 bases, V lost 3 bases, and 8 bases had no gene match. There are 14 residues in the CDR3. The CDR3 sequence: CASSWGTGLGGYTF. The DNA of the CDR3 is TGTGCCAGCAGCTGGGGGACAGGGCTGGGGGGCTACACCTTC. Combining the CDR3 with reference TRBV5-4 and TRBJ1-2 gives the whole variable domain ETGVTQSPTHLIKTRGQQVTLRCSSQSGHNTVSWYQQALGQGPQFIFQYYREEENGRGNFPPRFSGLQFPNYSSELNVNALELDDSALYLCASSWGTGLGGYTFGSGTRLTVV.